Described below is a single T cell receptor beta chain sequence and its context. What it recognizes is unknown. The CDR3 length is 15 residues. Germline assignment: CDR1 SQVTM and CDR2 ANQGSEA. Trimming shortened V by 4 bases and J by 0 bases, and 13 bases separated the two germline ends. The data are from a study of cytomegalovirus exposure and HLA in healthy donors. Study outcomes and limitations: Several V segments, TRBV6-2 and TRBV6-3 among them, could not be told apart and were dropped. The authors enumerated roughly 160 TCR beta chains as linked to cytomegalovirus. Later work showed greater clonal expansion in HLA-associated TCR beta chains than in equally common others.

PCR used 60 Vbeta primers and 13 Jbeta primers. TCRdb's table, derived via immunoSEQ multiplex PCR, lists solely in-frame clones and lacks some. Of 120,000 to 150,000 clones listed, about 80% are singletons. The chain is built from TRBV29-1 and TRBJ2-1; no clear D gene. Sequencing was carried out using PBMCs. The clonotype originates from a male donor in good health and CMV-seronegative. The CDR3 sequence: CSVGVTGYSYNEQFF. DNA of the CDR3: TGCAGCGTTGGGGTCACCGGGTACTCCTACAATGAGCAGTTCTTC.